A selection of T cell receptor beta chains follows, all from one sample in a study of T cell responses to AZD1222 COVID-19 vaccine. Libraries were prepared by immunoSEQ multiplex PCR; TCRdb keeps only in-frame clonotypes and omits some of them. Among around 160,000 clones listed, 70% to 90% were seen once. The sequenced sample was peripheral blood, obtained on day 0 of AZD1222 vaccination. Receptors originate from an adult in good health. The CDR3 runs from the conserved cysteine through the conserved F or W. A D gene is named only where the DNA matches it firmly. Rows may omit the clone size; those that give it use once, few, many or a size class.

d_call j_call clone_size v_call cdr3_aa cdr3_nt
. TRBJ2-4 . TRBV19 CASSKGHIGNIQYF TGTGCCAGTAGTAAGGGACATATAGGAAACATTCAGTACTTC
TRBD2 TRBJ2-1 . TRBV7-2 CASSTLAGVHEQFF TGTGCCAGCAGCACGCTAGCGGGAGTCCATGAGCAGTTCTTC
TRBD2 TRBJ2-2 . TRBV5-1 CASSVTSPGELFF TGCGCCAGCAGCGTGACTAGCCCCGGGGAGCTGTTTTTT
. TRBJ2-1 . TRBV4-2 CASSQDRTVIGQFF TGTGCCAGCAGCCAAGACAGGACCGTTATAGGGCAGTTCTTC
. TRBJ1-4 once TRBV15 CATSRNGPSNGEKLFF TGTGCCACCAGCAGGAATGGGCCCTCTAATGGGGAAAAACTGTTTTTT
TRBD2 TRBJ2-5 . TRBV27 CASISGRQETQYF TGTGCCAGCATTAGCGGGCGCCAAGAGACCCAGTACTTC
. TRBJ1-2 . TRBV5-1 CASSPLGGDYGYTF TGCGCCAGCAGCCCGCTGGGGGGGGACTATGGCTACACCTTC
TRBD2 TRBJ2-5 . TRBV18 CASSLNEGAGWETQYF TGTGCCAGCTCACTAAACGAGGGAGCGGGATGGGAGACCCAGTACTTC
. TRBJ2-3 once TRBV27 CASSSRTRQGGADTQYF TGTGCCAGCAGTTCTCGGACTAGACAGGGAGGCGCAGATACGCAGTATTTT
. TRBJ2-3 . TRBV15 CATSRVVIRATDTQYF TGTGCCACCAGCAGAGTAGTTATTCGGGCCACAGATACGCAGTATTTT
. TRBJ2-5 . TRBV20-1 CSASWLAQETQYF TGCAGTGCTAGTTGGTTAGCACAAGAGACCCAGTACTTC
. TRBJ1-2 . TRBV6-2/TRBV6-3 CASSPQNGYTF TGTGCCAGCAGCCCCCAAAATGGCTACACCTTC
. TRBJ1-5 . TRBV7-9 CASSLDGGQPQHF TGTGCCAGCAGCTTAGACGGTGGTCAGCCCCAGCATTTT
. TRBJ1-6 . TRBV7-2 CASSPDPGRSAKVHF TGTGCCAGCAGCCCCGACCCGGGACGATCGGCGAAAGTCCACTTT
. TRBJ2-1 . TRBV6-4 CASSDQGNEQFF TGTGCCAGCAGTGACCAGGGGAATGAGCAGTTCTTC
TRBD1 TRBJ2-1 . TRBV5-1 CASNPGGTGTYNEQFF TGCGCCAGCAATCCCGGCGGGACAGGGACCTACAATGAGCAGTTCTTC